This is a list of T cell receptor beta chains from one sample in a study of cytomegalovirus exposure and HLA in healthy donors. Repertoires were generated with immunoSEQ multiplex PCR, while TCRdb's copy carries only in-frame clones and drops some. The repertoire table contains 50,000 to 75,000 clones. Material for sequencing was PBMCs. These receptors all stem from a woman between 18 and 29 years old in good health and CMV-seronegative. CDR3s include the opening cysteine and the closing phenylalanine or tryptophan. Fields, in order: J gene, CDR3 length, V gene, D gene, CDR3 DNA, CDR3 protein. The D gene is left open where the match is weak.

>TRBJ2-1|12|TRBV6-6|TRBD2
TGTGCCAGCGGGGGGGGGTACAATGAGCAGTTCTTC
CASGGGYNEQFF
>TRBJ1-5|17|TRBV5-6|-
TGTGCCAGCAGCTTTTTTTGGGGAGGTGGTGGGCGGCAGCCCCAGCATTTT
CASSFFWGGGGRQPQHF
>TRBJ2-1|13|TRBV14|-
TGTGCCAGCAGCGGGGCGGGGTACAATGAGCAGTTCTTC
CASSGAGYNEQFF
>TRBJ2-1|17|TRBV5-4|TRBD2
TGTGCCAGCAGCTTGGACCGGGGGGAGGGCTATAAGGATGAGCAGTTCTTC
CASSLDRGEGYKDEQFF
>TRBJ1-6|12|TRBV19|-
TGTGCCAGTAGTATGACGGGTTCACCCCTCCACTTT
CASSMTGSPLHF
>TRBJ2-5|13|TRBV6-5|-
TGTGCCAGCAGTTACGGGACACAAGAGACCCAGTACTTC
CASSYGTQETQYF
>TRBJ2-7|11|TRBV2|-
TGTGCCAGCAGGCGGACAGACGAGCAGTACTTC
CASRRTDEQYF
>TRBJ2-5|13|TRBV5-4|-
TGTGCCAGCAGCTTGAGGACAGCAGAGACCCAGTACTTC
CASSLRTAETQYF
>TRBJ1-2|16|TRBV19|-
TGTGCCAGTAGTATAGCCCCCAACAGGGTGAACTATGGCTACACCTTC
CASSIAPNRVNYGYTF
>TRBJ1-2|12|TRBV7-8|TRBD1
TGTGCCAGCAGCAACAGGGGCGACGGCTACACCTTC
CASSNRGDGYTF
>TRBJ1-6|14|TRBV7-9|TRBD1
TGTGCCAGCAGCCCGGGACAGTCTAATTCACCCCTACACTTT
CASSPGQSNSPLHF
>TRBJ2-7|14|TRBV6-1|-
TGTGCCAGCATGGTGGGGGCTGGAGGCTACGAGCAGTACTTC
CASMVGAGGYEQYF
>TRBJ1-1|14|TRBV28|-
TGTGCCAGCACCCCTGAGCTCATCCTCACTGAAGCTTTCTTT
CASTPELILTEAFF
>TRBJ2-1|12|TRBV5-1|-
TGCGCCAGCAGCCTCAGGGGTTATGAGCAGTTCTTC
CASSLRGYEQFF
>TRBJ1-6|16|TRBV4-2|TRBD1
TGTGCCAGCAGCCAAGATCGAGGACAGGGGAATTCACCCCTCCACTTT
CASSQDRGQGNSPLHF
>TRBJ1-2|12|TRBV25-1|TRBD1
TGTGCCAGCGGGTGGACAGGGAGCGGCTACACCTTC
CASGWTGSGYTF
>TRBJ2-5|16|TRBV15|-
TGTGCCACCAGCAGAGATAAGTGGGCAGGGTTGAAGACCCAGTACTTC
CATSRDKWAGLKTQYF
>TRBJ2-7|13|TRBV6-4|TRBD1
TGTGCCAGCAGTGTATCCACAGGGGGGAAGCAGTACTTC
CASSVSTGGKQYF
>TRBJ1-5|13|TRBV4-2|-
TGTGCCAGCAGCCAAGACGTCTATCAGCCCCAGCATTTT
CASSQDVYQPQHF
>TRBJ2-7|15|TRBV10-1|TRBD2
TGCGCCAGCAGTGAGTCGACTAGCGGGGGGTACGAGCAGTACTTC
CASSESTSGGYEQYF
>TRBJ2-2|15|TRBV19|TRBD1
TGTGCCAGTACCGGGACAGAGATTTACACCGGGGAGCTGTTTTTT
CASTGTEIYTGELFF
>TRBJ2-7|14|TRBV30|TRBD1
TGTGCCGGCCAGGAGGAAAGGGGGCTATACGAGCAGTACTTC
CAGQEERGLYEQYF
>TRBJ1-6|16|TRBV7-6|-
TGTGCCAGCAGCTTATCCCCGCGGGCCGATAATTCACCCCTCCACTTT
CASSLSPRADNSPLHF
>TRBJ1-6|12|TRBV7-9|-
TGTGCCAGCAGCTTAGATGATATGGGCCAGAGCTTT
CASSLDDMGQSF
>TRBJ1-2|15|TRBV11-2|-
TGTGCCAGCAACCCCCGGGACACCGGGCACCGTGGCTACACCTTC
CASNPRDTGHRGYTF
>TRBJ1-5|13|TRBV11-3|-
TGTGCCAGCAGCTTAGATGAGAATCAGCCCCAGCATTTT
CASSLDENQPQHF
>TRBJ1-1|14|TRBV5-1|TRBD1
TGCGCCAGCAGCGAGGGGACAGGGGACACTGAAGATTTCTTT
CASSEGTGDTEDFF
>TRBJ1-1|15|TRBV7-2|-
TGTGCCAGCAGCTTAGTGGGCAGGGGGAACACTGAAGCTTTCTTT
CASSLVGRGNTEAFF
>TRBJ1-3|16|TRBV5-1|TRBD1
TGCGCCAGCAGCAGGGACAGTACTTACTCTGGAAACACCATATATTTT
CASSRDSTYSGNTIYF
>TRBJ2-1|16|TRBV4-1|-
TGCGCCAGCAGCTTTCAGGACTGGAGCTCCTACAATGAGCAGTTCTTC
CASSFQDWSSYNEQFF
>TRBJ2-7|14|TRBV6-5|-
TGTGCCAGCAGTGAAACTGGGCAATCCTACGAGCAGTACTTC
CASSETGQSYEQYF
>TRBJ1-4|15|TRBV18|-
TGTGCCAGCTCACTGGCCCGGACAGAAAATGAAAAACTGTTTTTT
CASSLARTENEKLFF
>TRBJ1-2|15|TRBV11-2|-
TGTGCCAGCAGCCACCCAACAGGCGCCTTCTATGGCTACACCTTC
CASSHPTGAFYGYTF
>TRBJ1-4|15|TRBV11-3|TRBD1
TGTGCCAGCAGCTTTGTGACAGGGGGGTTGGGAAAACTGTTTTTT
CASSFVTGGLGKLFF
>TRBJ2-7|14|TRBV11-1|-
TGTGCCAGCAGCTTAGAACCCGGTGACTACGAGCAGTACTTC
CASSLEPGDYEQYF
>TRBJ2-1|15|TRBV9|TRBD1
TGTGCCAGCAGCGTAGCGGGACAGATCTACAATGAGCAGTTCTTC
CASSVAGQIYNEQFF
>TRBJ2-2|17|TRBV18|TRBD1
TGTGCCAGCTCACCCCCGACAGGGTTGGGGGACACCGGGGAGCTGTTTTTT
CASSPPTGLGDTGELFF
>TRBJ2-7|13|TRBV30|-
TGTGCCTGGAGTGTAATCCGGGCCTACGAGCAGTACTTC
CAWSVIRAYEQYF
>TRBJ2-7|15|TRBV25-1|-
TGTGCCAGCAGTGACCCGCGGACAGCAGCCGAGGAGCAGTACTTC
CASSDPRTAAEEQYF
>TRBJ1-6|13|TRBV5-1|TRBD1
TGCGCCAGCAGCTTGGCCACAGGGGGGCTCCTCCACTTT
CASSLATGGLLHF
>TRBJ1-5|15|TRBV19|-
TGTGCCAGTACCAAAGGCGGGCAGAGAAATCAGCCCCAGCATTTT
CASTKGGQRNQPQHF
>TRBJ2-1|14|TRBV5-1|TRBD2
TGCGCCAGCAGCTTACTAGCGGGGGGTAATGAGCAGTTCTTC
CASSLLAGGNEQFF
>TRBJ2-2|15|TRBV5-1|-
TGCGCCAGCAGCGGTAGGGGGTTGTCTGGCGGGGAGCTGTTTTTT
CASSGRGLSGGELFF
>TRBJ1-2|14|TRBV18|-
TGTGCCAGCTCACCTGGACAGACCTTATATGGCTACACCTTC
CASSPGQTLYGYTF
>TRBJ2-3|15|TRBV28|TRBD1
TGTGCCAGCAGTCCCCAAGGACAGGTTCGAGATACGCAGTATTTT
CASSPQGQVRDTQYF
>TRBJ2-7|15|TRBV19|-
TGTGCCAGTAGTCCCCCCAGTCGGGACTCCTACGAGCAGTACTTC
CASSPPSRDSYEQYF